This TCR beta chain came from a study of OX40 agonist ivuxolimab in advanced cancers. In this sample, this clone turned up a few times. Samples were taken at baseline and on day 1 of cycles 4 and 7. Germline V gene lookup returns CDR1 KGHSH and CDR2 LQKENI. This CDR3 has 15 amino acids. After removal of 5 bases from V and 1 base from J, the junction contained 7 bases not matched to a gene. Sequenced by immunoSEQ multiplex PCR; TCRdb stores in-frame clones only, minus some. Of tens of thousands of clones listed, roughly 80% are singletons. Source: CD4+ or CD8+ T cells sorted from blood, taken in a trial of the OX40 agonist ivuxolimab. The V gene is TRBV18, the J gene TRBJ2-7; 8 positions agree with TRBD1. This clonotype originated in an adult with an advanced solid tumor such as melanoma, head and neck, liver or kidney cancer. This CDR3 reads CASSTGRDRSYEQYF. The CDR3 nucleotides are TGTGCCAGCTCAACGGGCCGGGACAGGTCCTACGAGCAGTACTTC.